One and the same sample provided the 2 T cell receptor beta chains below, sequenced in a study of blood T cell repertoires in COVID-19. The data were produced by immunoSEQ multiplex PCR, yet TCRdb's version contains in-frame clones alone and is incomplete. This table holds approximately 200,000 clones, about 88% found once. Sequencing was done on a sample of peripheral blood. The origin of the receptors is a middle-aged man with active or convalescent COVID-19.

Details on this clone: The same CDR3 is also encoded by other DNA sequences in this sample. J is TRBJ1-5 and V is TRBV5-1, with no clear D. Germline V gene sequence: CDR1 SGHRS, CDR2 YFSETQ. The CDR3 contains 15 residues. V was pared by 0 bases and J by 4 bases, with 11 bases between. The CDR3 coding sequence is TGCGCCAGCAGCTTGGTCGGCGGGGAAAATCAGCCCCAGCATTTT. This sequence encodes CASSLVGGENQPQHF.

This clone was observed a handful of times. The chain carries TRBV7-8 and TRBJ1-5; tentatively, D is TRBD1 (6 bases). The germline V gene has CDR1 SGHVS and CDR2 FQNEAQ. Trimming left V 2 bases short and J 0 bases short, with 14 bases between. The length of the CDR3 is 17 residues. CDR3 nucleotides: TGTGCCAGCAGCTTATTGTCTAGGGGGTATAGCAATCAGCCCCAGCATTTT. Its translation: CASSLLSRGYSNQPQHF.